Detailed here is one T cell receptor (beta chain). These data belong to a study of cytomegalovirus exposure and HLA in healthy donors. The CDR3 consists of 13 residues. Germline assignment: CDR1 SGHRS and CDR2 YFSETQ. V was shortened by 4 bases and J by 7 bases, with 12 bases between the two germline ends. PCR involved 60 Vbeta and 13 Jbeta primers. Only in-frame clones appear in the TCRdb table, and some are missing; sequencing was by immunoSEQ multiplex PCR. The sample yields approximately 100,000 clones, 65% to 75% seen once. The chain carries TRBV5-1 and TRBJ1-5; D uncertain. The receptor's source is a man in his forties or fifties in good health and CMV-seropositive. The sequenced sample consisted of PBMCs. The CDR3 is CASSLDGGQPQHF. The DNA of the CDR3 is TGCGCCAGCAGCCTGGACGGAGGACAGCCCCAGCATTTT.